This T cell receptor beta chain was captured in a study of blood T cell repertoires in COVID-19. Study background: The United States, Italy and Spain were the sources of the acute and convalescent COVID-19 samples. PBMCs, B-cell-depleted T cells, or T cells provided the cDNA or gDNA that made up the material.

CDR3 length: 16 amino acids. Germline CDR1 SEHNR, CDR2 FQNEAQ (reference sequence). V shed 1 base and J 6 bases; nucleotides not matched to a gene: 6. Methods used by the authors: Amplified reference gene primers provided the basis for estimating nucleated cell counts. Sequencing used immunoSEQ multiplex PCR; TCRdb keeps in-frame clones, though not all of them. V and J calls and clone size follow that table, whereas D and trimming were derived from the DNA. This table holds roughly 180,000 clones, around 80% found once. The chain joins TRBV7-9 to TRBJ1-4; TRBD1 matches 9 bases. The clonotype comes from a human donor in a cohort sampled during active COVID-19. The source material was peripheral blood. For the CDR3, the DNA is TGTGCCAGCAGCTTAGGTCTGGGACAGGGTTATGAAAAACTGTTTTTT. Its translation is CASSLGLGQGYEKLFF. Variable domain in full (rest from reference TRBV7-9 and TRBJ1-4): DTGVSQNPRHKITKRGQNVTFRCDPISEHNRLYWYRQTLGQGPEFLTYFQNEAQLEKSRLLSDRFSAERPKGSFSTLEIQRTEQGDSAMYLCASSLGLGQGYEKLFFGSGTQLSVL.